Detailed here is one T cell receptor beta chain. PCR employed 60 Vbeta and 13 Jbeta primers. Libraries were prepared by immunoSEQ multiplex PCR; TCRdb keeps only in-frame clonotypes and omits some of them. The sample yields 130,000 to 150,000 clones, around 72% seen once. V lost 2 bases and J 3 bases, leaving 16 bases between the germline ends. Germline assignment: CDR1 MNHEY and CDR2 SMNVEV (reference sequence). The CDR3 extends over 16 amino acids. The data stem from a study of cytomegalovirus exposure and HLA in healthy donors. The specimen sequenced was PBMCs. This receptor was identified in a human donor in good health. The chain recombines TRBV27 with TRBJ1-1; D perhaps matches TRBD1 (5 bases). This CDR3 is CASSLEFRGWDTEAFF. Here the CDR3 DNA reads TGTGCCAGCAGTTTAGAATTCCGGGGGTGGGACACTGAAGCTTTCTTT.